The source of this T cell receptor beta chain is a study of T cells in Graves' hyperthyroidism and ophthalmopathy. General study points: Also found in blood were most expanded thyroid clonotypes above 0.001.

The table lists this clonotype with many counts. The antigen remains unidentified. This CDR3 contains 13 residues. Germline loops: CDR1 SQVTM, CDR2 ANQGSEA. V was clipped by 7 bases and J by 3 bases; unmatched bases: 7. Clinical symptoms, serum thyroxine, TRAb, thyroid ultrasound and orbital computed tomography established diagnosis. The TCR beta CDR3 regions underwent amplification using RNA transcripts as the source. The HTBI primer set was used in a first-round RT-PCR of the TCR CDR3. TCRdb used MiXCR to reprocess the multiplex PCR reads, holding one entry per CDR3 protein. The data contain 490,000 or so distinct CDR3 sequences, over 35% of them singletons.

The specimen was peripheral blood or thyroid tissue (not recorded which). The TCR comes from an adult woman with Graves' disease, either hyperthyroidism or ophthalmopathy (not recorded which). The chain couples TRBV29-1 to TRBJ1-1; TRBD1 matches at 8 bases. CDR3 in DNA: TGCAGCGCCAACTTCAGGGGGCACACTGAAGCTTTCTTT. This translates into CSANFRGHTEAFF.